This TCR beta chain originates from a study of blood T cell repertoires in COVID-19. The wider study: Acute-phase and convalescent COVID-19 samples originated in the United States, Italy and Spain. From T cells, B-cell-depleted T cells, or PBMCs came the material, which was cDNA or gDNA.

Source study methods: Quantification of nucleated cells was approximated via reference gene primer amplification. TCRdb keeps only in-frame clones here, not all; method: immunoSEQ multiplex PCR. V and J calls and clone size are as listed in that table; D and trimming were resolved from the DNA. Among about 33,000 clones listed, 88% were seen once. Germline V lookup: CDR1 KGHSY, CDR2 FQNENV. CDR3 length equals 12 residues. The trim removed 4 bases at V and 12 bases at J, leaving 4 bases unmatched. J is TRBJ2-1 and V is TRBV16; TRBD1 aligns across 9 bases. The clonotype comes from a human donor in a cohort sampled during active COVID-19. Specimen: peripheral blood. CDR3 region: CASSPQGAGQFF. CDR3 nucleotides: TGTGCCAGCAGCCCACAGGGGGCCGGGCAGTTCTTC.